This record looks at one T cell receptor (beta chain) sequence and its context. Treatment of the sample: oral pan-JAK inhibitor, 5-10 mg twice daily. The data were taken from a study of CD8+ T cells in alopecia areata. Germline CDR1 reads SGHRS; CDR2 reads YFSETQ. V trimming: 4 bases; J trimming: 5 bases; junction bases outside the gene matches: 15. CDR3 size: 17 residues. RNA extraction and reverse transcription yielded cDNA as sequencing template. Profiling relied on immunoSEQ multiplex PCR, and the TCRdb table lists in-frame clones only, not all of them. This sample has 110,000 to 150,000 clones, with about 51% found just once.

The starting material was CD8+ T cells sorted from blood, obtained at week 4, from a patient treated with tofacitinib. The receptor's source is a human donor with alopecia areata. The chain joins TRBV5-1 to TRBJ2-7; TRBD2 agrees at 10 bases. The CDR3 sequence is CASSPLTAGTSVHEQYF. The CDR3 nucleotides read TGCGCCAGCAGCCCGCTCACCGCCGGGACTAGCGTCCACGAGCAGTACTTC.